The subject of this entry is one TCR beta chain. Its antigen is not known. This sample is drawn from a study of cytomegalovirus exposure and HLA in healthy donors. Study-wide findings and caveats: The productive fraction for most TCR beta V segments was about 87% or about 30% in an earlier analysis. Usually a TCR sequence was rare, but some public TCRs were found in many donors. In a later analysis, HLA-associated beta chains showed higher expansion and lower generation probabilities than comparable chains.

This PCR relied on a set of 60 Vbeta primers and 13 Jbeta primers. The data were produced by immunoSEQ multiplex PCR, yet TCRdb's version contains in-frame clones alone and is incomplete. Its table records 180,000 or so clones. V shed 5 bases and J 4 bases; nucleotides not matched to a gene: 4. Per the germline V gene, CDR1 is SGHTA and CDR2 is FQGTGA. The CDR3 length is 15 residues. The source is a woman between 18 and 30 years old in good health and CMV-seropositive. Sequences were obtained from PBMCs. The chain is built from TRBV7-3 and TRBJ2-1; TRBD2 matches at 11 bases. The DNA of the CDR3 is TGTGCCAGCAGCCCGGGGACTAGCGGATACAATGAGCAGTTCTTC. This translates into CASSPGTSGYNEQFF.